This is a list of T cell receptor beta chains from one sample in a study of blood T cell repertoires in COVID-19. TCRdb's copy holds only in-frame clones and misses some; the assay was immunoSEQ multiplex PCR. The sample lists 280,000 or so clones, 70% to 90% occurring once. Sequenced sample: PBMCs or T cells enriched from blood (not recorded which). These receptor sequences come from a man aged 30-40 years who had recovered from COVID-19. The CDR3 runs from the conserved cysteine through the conserved F or W. The D gene is left open where the match is weak. A clone size is listed for some rows: how often the clone was seen (once, few, many), or a class if it is expanded.

v_gene	j_gene	abundance	d_gene	CDR3aa	CDR3nt
TRBV5-1	TRBJ1-3	-	TRBD1	CASRQGTAGNTIYF	TGCGCCAGCAGACAGGGGACTGCTGGAAACACCATATATTTT
TRBV25-1	TRBJ1-2	-	-	CASSDRGGSSYGYTF	TGTGCCAGCAGTGATCGGGGGGGATCTTCCTATGGCTACACCTTC
TRBV11-1	TRBJ1-6	-	-	CASSTGSGNSPLHF	TGTGCCAGCAGCACAGGGAGTGGGAATTCACCCCTCCACTTT
TRBV28	TRBJ2-3	-	TRBD2	CASSSTSSTDTQYF	TGTGCCAGCAGTTCGACTAGCAGCACAGATACGCAGTATTTT
TRBV4-1	TRBJ2-3	-	TRBD2	CASSRAASGGPGTQYF	TGCGCCAGCAGCCGAGCAGCTAGCGGGGGCCCCGGGACGCAGTATTTT
TRBV5-1	TRBJ2-7	-	-	CASSLDFYEQYF	TGCGCCAGCAGCTTGGACTTCTACGAGCAGTACTTC
TRBV4-2	TRBJ2-2	-	-	CASSQAWGETTLWELFF	TGTGCCAGCAGCCAAGCCTGGGGGGAGACAACCCTTTGGGAGCTGTTTTTT
TRBV19	TRBJ1-6	few	TRBD1	CASSIRRTGGRGNSPLHF	TGTGCCAGTAGTATCAGACGGACAGGGGGACGTGGTAATTCACCCCTCCACTTT
TRBV12-3/TRBV12-4	TRBJ2-7	-	TRBD1	CASSRGQGYEQYF	TGTGCCAGCAGCCGGGGACAGGGTTACGAGCAGTACTTC
TRBV9	TRBJ1-1	-	-	CASSVESQGNTEAFF	TGTGCCAGCAGCGTAGAGAGTCAGGGGAACACTGAAGCTTTCTTT
TRBV4-2	TRBJ2-7	-	TRBD1	CASSQDKNPGQIKSRIYEQYF	TGTGCCAGCAGCCAAGATAAAAATCCGGGACAGATAAAATCAAGGATCTACGAGCAGTACTTC
TRBV2	TRBJ2-3	once	TRBD2	CASSEASGGTTDTQYF	TGTGCCAGCAGTGAGGCTAGCGGGGGGACCACAGATACGCAGTATTTT
TRBV5-4	TRBJ2-6	-	TRBD1	CASSMTGSGANVLTF	TGTGCCAGCAGTATGACAGGGAGCGGGGCCAACGTCCTGACTTTC
TRBV5-1	TRBJ1-6	once	TRBD1	CASSTSGQGALRHSPLHF	TGCGCCAGCAGCACATCGGGACAGGGGGCGTTGAGACACTCACCCCTCCACTTT
TRBV6-5	TRBJ1-2	few	TRBD1	CASSNAGRGYYGYTF	TGTGCCAGCAGCAACGCCGGCAGGGGGTACTATGGCTACACCTTC
TRBV7-3	TRBJ2-2	-	TRBD1	CASSLTGQGATGELFF	TGTGCCAGCAGCTTAACGGGACAGGGGGCCACCGGGGAGCTGTTTTTT
TRBV5-1	TRBJ2-5	-	-	CASSLVGEETQYF	TGCGCCAGCAGCTTGGTAGGAGAAGAGACCCAGTACTTC
TRBV10-3	TRBJ1-1	-	-	CAISESSGQIEAFF	TGTGCCATCAGTGAATCGTCGGGACAAATTGAAGCTTTCTTT
TRBV5-6	TRBJ2-7	-	TRBD2	CASSPSGGDEQYF	TGTGCCAGCAGCCCTAGCGGGGGCGACGAGCAGTACTTC
TRBV5-5	TRBJ1-6	-	-	CASSFGVDTVYSPLHF	TGTGCCAGCAGCTTCGGTGTGGATACAGTATATTCACCCCTCCACTTT
TRBV2	TRBJ1-5	-	-	CASTAGISNQPQHF	TGTGCCAGCACCGCGGGGATTAGCAATCAGCCCCAGCATTTT
TRBV5-1	TRBJ1-5	once	TRBD1	CASSTRTGPTYSNQPQHF	TGCGCCAGCAGCACCCGGACAGGGCCCACCTATAGCAATCAGCCCCAGCATTTT